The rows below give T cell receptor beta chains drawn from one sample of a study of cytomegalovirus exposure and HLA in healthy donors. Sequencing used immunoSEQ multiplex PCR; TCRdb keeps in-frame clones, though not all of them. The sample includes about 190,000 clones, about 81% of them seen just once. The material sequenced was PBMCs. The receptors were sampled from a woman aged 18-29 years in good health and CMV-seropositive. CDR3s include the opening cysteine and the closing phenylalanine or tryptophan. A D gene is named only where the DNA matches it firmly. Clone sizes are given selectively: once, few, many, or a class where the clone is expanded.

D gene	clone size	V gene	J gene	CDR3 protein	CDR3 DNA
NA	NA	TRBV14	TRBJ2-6	CASSQATWDTYSGANVLTF	TGTGCCAGCAGCCAAGCTACGTGGGACACCTACTCTGGGGCCAACGTCCTGACTTTC
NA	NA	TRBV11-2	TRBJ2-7	CASSHSNEQYF	TGTGCCAGCAGCCACTCCAACGAGCAGTACTTC
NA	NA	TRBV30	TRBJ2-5	CAWSVGGGYQETQYF	TGTGCCTGGAGTGTAGGGGGGGGGTACCAAGAGACCCAGTACTTC
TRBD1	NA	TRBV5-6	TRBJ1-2	CASSDLGQGRRANYGYTF	TGTGCCAGCAGCGATCTCGGACAGGGGCGCCGAGCTAACTATGGCTACACCTTC
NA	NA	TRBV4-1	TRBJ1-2	CASSRTQGDYGYTF	TGCGCCAGCAGCCGAACTCAGGGTGACTATGGCTACACCTTC
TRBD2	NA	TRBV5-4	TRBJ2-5	CASSLATSGGSAQYF	TGTGCCAGCAGCTTGGCGACTAGCGGGGGGTCGGCGCAGTACTTC
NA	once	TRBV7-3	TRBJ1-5	CASSYTDSQHSNQPQHF	TGTGCCAGCAGCTATACGGACAGCCAACATAGCAATCAGCCCCAGCATTTT
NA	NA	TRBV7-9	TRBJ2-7	CASSFPTDYEQYF	TGTGCCAGCAGCTTCCCGACTGATTACGAGCAGTACTTC
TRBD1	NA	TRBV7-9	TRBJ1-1	CASSWGQMNTEAFF	TGTGCCAGCAGCTGGGGACAGATGAACACTGAAGCTTTCTTT
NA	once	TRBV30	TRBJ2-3	CACPSLSTDTQYF	TGTGCCTGTCCTAGCCTTAGCACAGATACGCAGTATTTT
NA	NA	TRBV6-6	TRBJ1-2	CASVGLLGGGYTF	TGTGCCAGCGTCGGTCTGCTGGGAGGGGGCTACACCTTC
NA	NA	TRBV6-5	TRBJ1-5	CASSHLKSGDQPQHF	TGTGCCAGCAGCCACCTAAAATCGGGGGACCAGCCCCAGCATTTT
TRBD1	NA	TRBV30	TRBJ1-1	CAWRHDRGKGNTEAFF	TGTGCCTGGAGACACGACAGGGGAAAGGGGAACACTGAAGCTTTCTTT
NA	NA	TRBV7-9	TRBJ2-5	CASSPTDRKETQYF	TGTGCCAGCAGCCCAACTGACAGAAAAGAGACCCAGTACTTC
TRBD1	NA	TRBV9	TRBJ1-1	CASSTKRTGGNTEAFF	TGTGCCAGCAGCACCAAAAGGACAGGAGGAAACACTGAAGCTTTCTTT
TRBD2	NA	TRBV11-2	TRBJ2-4	CASSLWAGGAKNIQYF	TGTGCCAGCAGCTTATGGGCGGGGGGGGCCAAAAACATTCAGTACTTC
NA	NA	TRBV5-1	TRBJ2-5	CASSLVRQLTQETQYF	TGCGCCAGCAGCTTGGTCAGACAGCTTACGCAAGAGACCCAGTACTTC
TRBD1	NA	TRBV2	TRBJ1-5	CASRGTGVGQPQHF	TGTGCCAGCAGGGGGACAGGGGTGGGGCAGCCCCAGCATTTT
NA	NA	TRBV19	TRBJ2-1	CASSISGSSYNEQFF	TGTGCCAGTAGTATATCAGGAAGCTCCTACAATGAGCAGTTCTTC
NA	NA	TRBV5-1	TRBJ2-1	CASSYTGGEQFF	TGCGCCAGCAGTTACACTGGAGGAGAGCAGTTCTTC
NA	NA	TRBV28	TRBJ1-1	CASSSRRQGLTEAFF	TGTGCCAGCAGTTCCCGGCGTCAGGGTCTAACTGAAGCTTTCTTT
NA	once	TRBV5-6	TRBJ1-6	CASSLGSSYNSPLHF	TGTGCCAGCAGCTTGGGCAGCTCCTATAATTCACCCCTCCACTTT
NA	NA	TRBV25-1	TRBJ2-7	CASSDRYPQGSSYEQYF	TGTGCCAGCAGTGACCGGTACCCCCAGGGTAGCTCCTACGAGCAGTACTTC
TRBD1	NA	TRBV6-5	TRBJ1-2	CASSLTGTYGYTF	TGTGCCAGCAGTTTGACAGGGACCTATGGCTACACCTTC
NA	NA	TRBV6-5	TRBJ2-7	CASSRTLFYEQYF	TGTGCCAGCAGCCGGACTCTGTTCTACGAGCAGTACTTC
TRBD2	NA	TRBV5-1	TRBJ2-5	CASSWLAGGQETQYF	TGCGCCAGCAGCTGGTTAGCGGGGGGGCAAGAGACCCAGTACTTC
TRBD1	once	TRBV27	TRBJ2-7	CASSPSWGDRGNYEQYF	TGTGCCAGCAGTCCCTCGTGGGGGGACAGGGGGAACTACGAGCAGTACTTC
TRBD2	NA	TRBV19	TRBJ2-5	CASSGIAGGPVKTQYF	TGTGCCAGTAGTGGAATAGCGGGGGGGCCTGTGAAGACCCAGTACTTC
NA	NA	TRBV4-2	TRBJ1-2	CASSQERGGDGYTF	TGTGCCAGCAGCCAAGAACGGGGGGGGGATGGCTACACCTTC
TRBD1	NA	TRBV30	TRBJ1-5	CAWSLGTGILQPQHF	TGTGCCTGGAGCCTCGGGACAGGTATTCTGCAGCCCCAGCATTTT